This T cell receptor (beta chain) was captured by sequencing in a study of spatial heterogeneity in lung cancer. Overall study findings and caveats: The number of expanded tumor alpha and beta chains correlated with mutation number.

Time point reported: sample taken at primary tumor resection. TCRdb independently ran MiXCR on the 5' RACE reads; one entry per CDR3 protein. Here the sample spans about 21,000 distinct CDR3 sequences, approximately 2.8% being singletons. V was pared by 5 bases and J by 1 base, with 5 bases of the junction left unmatched. Germline V gene sequence: CDR1 DFQATT, CDR2 SNEGSKA (reference sequence). The CDR3 covers 16 residues. This clonotype was counted at least ten times. Its target is unknown. The sequence was obtained from a male donor with early-stage non-small cell lung cancer. The sequenced sample was lung tumor tissue, obtained at surgery. V is TRBV20-1 and J is TRBJ2-2, with TRBD2 identical over 12 bases. The CDR3 protein is CSAGLAGGGNTGELFF. CDR3 bases: TGCAGTGCTGGCCTAGCGGGAGGGGGGAACACCGGGGAGCTGTTTTTT.